What follows are 15 T cell receptor beta chains derived from one specimen sequenced in a study of blood T cell repertoires in COVID-19. TCRdb's copy holds only in-frame clones and misses some; the assay was immunoSEQ multiplex PCR. The sample contains a few hundred thousand clones, roughly 80% of which appear only once. The sequencing input was peripheral blood. The receptors originated from a woman of 80 years or more with COVID-19, enrolled during active disease.

The chain combines TRBV29-1 with TRBJ1-1; 9 bases map to TRBD1. Germline loops: CDR1 SQVTM, CDR2 ANQGSEA. This CDR3 comprises 16 residues. Trimming cost V 7 bases and J 0 bases; bases outside gene matches: 12. CDR3 nucleotide sequence: TGCAGCGCGGGAGGGGGACAGGGTAACATGAACACTGAAGCTTTCTTT. Translating gives CSAGGGQGNMNTEAFF.

This clone was observed a handful of times. The chain carries TRBV7-2 and TRBJ1-1; 9 bases are shared with TRBD1. The CDR3 runs 13 residues. Germline CDR1 reads SGHTA; CDR2 reads FQGNSA. V lost 3 bases, J lost 7 bases, and 3 bases stayed unmatched. Here the CDR3 DNA reads TGTGCCAGCAGCTTCGGGACAGGGTTTGAAGCTTTCTTT. Amino acid sequence: CASSFGTGFEAFF.

This CDR3 reads CASSFYRGQNTEAFF. CDR3 DNA sequence: TGTGCCAGCAGTTTTTACAGGGGGCAGAACACTGAAGCTTTCTTT. V and J are TRBV7-9 and TRBJ1-1; 9 nucleotides match TRBD1. CDR1 and CDR2 from the germline V gene are SEHNR and FQNEAQ (reference sequence). The V segment lost 6 bases and the J segment 1 base; nucleotides outside the gene matches: 6. The CDR3 spans 15 residues.

This chain uses TRBV2 with TRBJ1-2; D is uncertain. Germline V CDR1 and CDR2: SNHLY, FYNNEI. The CDR3 covers 13 residues. The V end was cut by 8 bases, the J end by 2 bases, with 12 bases between. The CDR3 nucleotides are TGTGCCAGCTCAACTATCGGGAACTATGGCTACACCTTC. Translated, it gives CASSTIGNYGYTF. Filled out from reference TRBV2 and TRBJ1-2, the complete variable domain reads EPEVTQTPSHQVTQMGQEVILRCVPISNHLYFYWYRQILGQKVEFLVSFYNNEISEKSEIFDDQFSVERPDGSNFTLKIRSTKLEDSAMYFCASSTIGNYGYTFGSGTRLTVV.

This clone was detected once. The chain is built from TRBV28 and TRBJ2-1; 9 bases line up with TRBD2. Germline-derived CDR1 and CDR2 are MDHEN and SYDVKM. V shed 5 bases and J 10 bases; nucleotides not matched to a gene: 12. CDR3 length: 15 residues. The CDR3 here is CASSERASGTREQFF. The CDR3 DNA reads TGTGCCAGCAGTGAACGGGCTAGCGGGACCCGAGAGCAGTTCTTC.

This clone is a singleton in its sample. V usage is TRBV18 and J usage is TRBJ2-7; possible D gene TRBD1, 5 bases. Trimming removed 4 bases from V and 0 bases from J, with 19 bases in between. Germline-derived CDR1 and CDR2 are KGHSH and LQKENI. The CDR3 length is 17 residues. DNA of the CDR3: TGTGCCAGCTCACAGGGTAGGGGTGGCCCGATCTCCTACGAGCAGTACTTC. This encodes CASSQGRGGPISYEQYF.

The genes are TRBV23-1 and TRBJ1-2; 7 nucleotides align to TRBD1. TRBV23-1 carries the ORF label, with uncertain function. This CDR3 region has 13 residues. With V trimmed by 9 bases and J by 1 base, 5 bases remained unmatched. The CDR3 DNA reads as TGCGCCAGTGCGCGGACAGGTAACTATGGCTACACCTTC. Amino acids: CASARTGNYGYTF.

As to this clone: Other nucleotide sequences in the sample specify the same CDR3. J is TRBJ1-1 and V is TRBV5-1, with 7 positions matching TRBD1. Germline assignment: CDR1 SGHRS and CDR2 YFSETQ. CDR3 length: 14 residues. Trimming at V came to 2 bases and at J to 1 base, leaving 2 bases not matched to a gene. The CDR3 coding sequence is TGCGCCAGCAGCTTCCGACAGGGGAACACTGAAGCTTTCTTT. Translating gives CASSFRQGNTEAFF.

V usage is TRBV4-2 and J usage is TRBJ1-1; 7 bases are shared with TRBD1. V lost 0 bases and J lost 1; bases outside the gene matches: 5. Germline V lookup: CDR1 LGHNA, CDR2 YNFKEQ. The CDR3 has 16 amino acids. The CDR3 DNA sequence: TGTGCCAGCAGCCAAGACGGGAACAGGGGGAACACTGAAGCTTTCTTT. It encodes CASSQDGNRGNTEAFF.

On this clone: The sample contains more than one DNA sequence encoding this CDR3. This rearrangement joins TRBV30 to TRBJ1-3, with a possible D match to TRBD1 (5 bases). In germline, CDR1 is GTSNPN, CDR2 SVGIG (reference sequence). This CDR3 is 15 amino acids long. V lost 2 bases and J lost 0, with 11 bases in between. The CDR3 DNA sequence: TGTGCCTGGAGTCGAGACAGCTACTCTGGAAACACCATATATTTT. Protein product: CAWSRDSYSGNTIYF.

The chain uses TRBV30 and TRBJ1-2, with D unclear. Trimming cost V 1 base and J 5 bases, with 5 bases left between them. This CDR3 contains 11 residues. The germline gives CDR1 GTSNPN, CDR2 SVGIG (reference sequence). The CDR3 sequence: CAWSEQYGYTF. The CDR3 nucleotides are TGTGCCTGGAGTGAACAGTATGGCTACACCTTC.

This CDR3 reads CAWRGDRDNTEAFF. CDR3 nucleotides: TGTGCCTGGAGGGGGGACAGGGACAACACTGAAGCTTTCTTT. This chain joins TRBV30 and TRBJ1-1; 9 nucleotides align to TRBD1. Germline-derived CDR1 and CDR2 are GTSNPN and SVGIG (reference sequence). With V trimmed by 3 bases and J by 2 bases, 4 bases remained unmatched. This CDR3 is 14 amino acids long.

The V and J genes are TRBV27 and TRBJ2-5, with D possibly matching TRBD2 (5 bases). V was shortened by 6 bases and J by 1 base, with 12 bases between the two germline ends. The CDR3 extends over 14 amino acids. CDR1 and CDR2 from the germline V gene are MNHEY and SMNVEV (reference sequence). This CDR3 is CASSPRDPQETQYF. CDR3 DNA: TGTGCCAGCAGCCCACGGGATCCCCAAGAGACCCAGTACTTC.

This rearrangement joins TRBV5-1 to TRBJ1-1; 12 positions match TRBD1. The CDR3 extends over 14 amino acids. Germline V lookup: CDR1 SGHRS, CDR2 YFSETQ. The V segment lost 1 base and the J segment 9 bases; nucleotides outside the gene matches: 4. CDR3 amino acids: CASSLPGQGAQAFF. In DNA form, the CDR3 reads TGCGCCAGCAGCTTGCCGGGACAGGGGGCTCAAGCTTTCTTT.

The genes are TRBV5-1 and TRBJ2-2; 9 bases are shared with TRBD1. Germline CDR1 reads SGHRS; CDR2 reads YFSETQ. This CDR3 has 17 residues. Losses at the gene ends were 0 bases for V and 1 base for J; bases not matched to a gene: 4. CDR3 region: CASSLGLTGGNTGELFF. DNA of the CDR3: TGCGCCAGCAGCTTGGGCCTGACAGGGGGGAACACCGGGGAGCTGTTTTTT.